This TCR beta chain was sequenced during a study of T cells after yellow fever vaccination. The wider study: Researchers used SMART-Seq v4 Ultra Low Input to prepare fractions that had low cell numbers. Study observations and caveats: A faster peak, day 5 versus 15, was reached by the weaker secondary response. Clones from primary vaccination mostly reappeared after the booster (about 97% CD4, over 85% CD8).

In regard to this clonotype: Its specificity is unknown.

Trimming shortened V by 8 bases and J by 8 bases, and 12 bases separated the two germline ends. There are 11 residues in the CDR3. Germline CDR1 reads SNHLY; CDR2 reads FYNNEI. UMIs were added to TCR cDNA along with a universal primer site when it was made by 5'RACE template switching. TCRdb reprocessed the 5' RACE reads via MiXCR and lists one record per CDR3 protein. The repertoire has some 400,000 distinct CDR3 sequences, approximately 19% of them found once; the top ten carry roughly a sixth. The source was PBMCs, collected before the yellow fever booster vaccination. The TCR originated in a young man who received the YFV17D yellow fever vaccine. This chain connects TRBV2 to TRBJ1-2; D may be TRBD1 (5 bases). CDR3 loop: CASGGLGGYTF. The CDR3 region has the DNA TGTGCCAGCGGGGGACTGGGAGGCTACACCTTC.